This note documents a single TCR beta chain sequence. The sample belongs to a study of blood T cell repertoires in COVID-19. Across the whole study: The United States, Italy and Spain provided the acute and convalescent COVID-19 samples. T cells, B-cell-depleted T cells, or PBMCs provided the cDNA or gDNA that served as material.

The authors' processing: Amplification of reference gene primers was used by the study to estimate nucleated cell counts. Repertoires were generated with immunoSEQ multiplex PCR, while TCRdb's copy carries only in-frame clones and drops some. The V and J calls and clone size are taken from that table; D and trimming were inferred from the DNA. The sample has 80,000 to 100,000 clones, 70% to 90% seen once. This CDR3 contains 14 residues. V was cut by 3 bases and J by 8 bases, with 16 bases left in between. Per germline, CDR1 WSHSY and CDR2 SAAADI. The V gene is TRBV10-2, the J gene TRBJ1-2; tentatively, D is TRBD1 (5 bases). The receptor comes from a man in his 70s with acute or convalescent COVID-19. Sequenced input: peripheral blood. CDR3 DNA sequence: TGCGCCAGCAGTGAAAGGGGCGCCCCTAAGGGCTACACCTTC. Residues: CASSERGAPKGYTF.